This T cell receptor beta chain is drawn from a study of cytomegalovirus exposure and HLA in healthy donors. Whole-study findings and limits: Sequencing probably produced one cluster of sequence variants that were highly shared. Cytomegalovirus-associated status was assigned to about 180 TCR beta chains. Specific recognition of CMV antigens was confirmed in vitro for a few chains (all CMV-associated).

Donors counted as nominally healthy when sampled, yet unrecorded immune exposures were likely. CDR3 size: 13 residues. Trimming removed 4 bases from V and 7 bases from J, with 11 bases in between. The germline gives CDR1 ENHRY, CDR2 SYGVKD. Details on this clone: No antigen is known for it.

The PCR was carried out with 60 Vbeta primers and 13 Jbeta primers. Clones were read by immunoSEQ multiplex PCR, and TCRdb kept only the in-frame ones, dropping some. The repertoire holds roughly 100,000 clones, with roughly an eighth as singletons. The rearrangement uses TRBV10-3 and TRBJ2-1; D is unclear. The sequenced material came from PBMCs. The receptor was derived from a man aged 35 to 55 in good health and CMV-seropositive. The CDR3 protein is CAISVKVRNEQFF. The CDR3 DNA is TGTGCCATCAGTGTTAAGGTGAGGAATGAGCAGTTCTTC.